These 2 T cell receptor beta chains share one sample of origin, sequenced in a study of blood T cell repertoires in COVID-19 (dated by TCRdb to the early 2020s). Library preparation employed the immunoSEQ multiplex PCR assay. Here the immuneACCESS table is served through TCRdb, limited to in-frame sequences with V and J called. Missing clones are a known gap in these copies; in checked studies unresolved V genes cover under half, and the rest lacks a known reason. The sample profile shows 180,000 or so clones; approximately 90% of them were found once. The ten largest make up approximately 4% of the sample. The sample comprised peripheral blood. All receptors derive from a woman in her thirties with acute or convalescent COVID-19.

The chain employs TRBV7-6 and TRBJ2-5, with 8 positions matching TRBD1. This CDR3 is built from 14 residues. Losses at the gene ends were 3 bases for V and 5 bases for J; bases not matched to a gene: 5. Germline-derived CDR1 and CDR2 are SGHVS and FNYEAQ. The CDR3 region has the DNA TGTGCCAGCAGCTTCGCAGGGGGCAGGGAGACCCAGTACTTC. As protein: CASSFAGGRETQYF.

The rearrangement links TRBV6-5 to TRBJ2-2; D possibly corresponds to TRBD2 (5 bases). Germline V gene sequence: CDR1 MNHEY, CDR2 SVGAGI. Trimming cost V 2 bases and J 8 bases, with 12 bases left between them. The CDR3 sequence is 14 residues long. The CDR3 region is CASSYGILEGELFF. The CDR3 DNA reads TGTGCCAGCAGTTACGGCATACTAGAAGGGGAGCTGTTTTTT.